This is a list of T cell receptor beta chains from one sample in a study of cytomegalovirus exposure and HLA in healthy donors. The data were produced by immunoSEQ multiplex PCR, yet TCRdb's version contains in-frame clones alone and is incomplete. The table shows 95,000 to 150,000 clones, with around 84% occurring only once. Input material: PBMCs. The receptor source for this set is a man aged 18 to 29 in good health and CMV-seronegative. Each CDR3 is given with its conserved first and last residue. The D gene is left open where the match is weak. Expanded clones are given a class, and other clones once, few, many or no size at all.

clone size: .; J gene: TRBJ2-2; D gene: TRBD1; V gene: TRBV6-5; CDR3 DNA: TGTGCCAGCAGTCGACAGGGTGACGCCGGGGAGCTGTTTTTT; CDR3 protein: CASSRQGDAGELFF
clone size: once; J gene: TRBJ2-3; D gene: TRBD2; V gene: TRBV7-6; CDR3 DNA: TGTGCCAGCAGCCAGTCGACTAGCGGGGGAAGATGGACAGATACGCAGTATTTT; CDR3 protein: CASSQSTSGGRWTDTQYF
clone size: .; J gene: TRBJ2-3; D gene: .; V gene: TRBV6-5; CDR3 DNA: TGTGCCAGCCGTCGTAGCTTTAGCACAGATACGCAGTATTTT; CDR3 protein: CASRRSFSTDTQYF
clone size: .; J gene: TRBJ1-2; D gene: TRBD1; V gene: TRBV19; CDR3 DNA: TGTGCCAGTACTGGACAGGGGCTTTCTCGGTATGGCTACACCTTC; CDR3 protein: CASTGQGLSRYGYTF
clone size: few; J gene: TRBJ2-1; D gene: TRBD2; V gene: TRBV5-4; CDR3 DNA: TGTGCCAGCAGCTTGGGGACTAGCGCCTACAATGAGCAGTTCTTC; CDR3 protein: CASSLGTSAYNEQFF
clone size: .; J gene: TRBJ2-7; D gene: TRBD1; V gene: TRBV12-5; CDR3 DNA: TGTGCTAGTGGCCAGGACAGGGCGAGCTCCTACGAGCAGTACTTC; CDR3 protein: CASGQDRASSYEQYF
clone size: .; J gene: TRBJ2-1; D gene: TRBD1; V gene: TRBV2; CDR3 DNA: TGTGCCAGCAGTGACAGGCGGGCAGGGGGATCTGAGCAGTTCTTC; CDR3 protein: CASSDRRAGGSEQFF
clone size: once; J gene: TRBJ1-1; D gene: TRBD1; V gene: TRBV6-5; CDR3 DNA: TGTGCCAGCAGTTACTCCAAAACAGGGGGTCGTGCTTTCTTT; CDR3 protein: CASSYSKTGGRAFF
clone size: .; J gene: TRBJ1-3; D gene: .; V gene: TRBV2; CDR3 DNA: TGTGCCAGCCGCAGGGTTACCTCTGGAAACACCATATATTTT; CDR3 protein: CASRRVTSGNTIYF
clone size: .; J gene: TRBJ2-1; D gene: TRBD1; V gene: TRBV2; CDR3 DNA: TGTGCCAGCACCCCAGGGGGCTCCTACAATGAGCAGTTCTTC; CDR3 protein: CASTPGGSYNEQFF
clone size: .; J gene: TRBJ2-5; D gene: .; V gene: TRBV7-2; CDR3 DNA: TGTGCCAGCAGCTTAGGACTGATCCAAGAGACCCAGTACTTC; CDR3 protein: CASSLGLIQETQYF
clone size: .; J gene: TRBJ2-7; D gene: TRBD1; V gene: TRBV5-1; CDR3 DNA: TGCGCCAGCAGCTTGGAAGGGACAGCTCCTCACGAGCAGTACTTC; CDR3 protein: CASSLEGTAPHEQYF
clone size: .; J gene: TRBJ1-1; D gene: .; V gene: TRBV5-5; CDR3 DNA: TGTGCCAGCAGCCGGCCCGGGGGGCTGGCTGAAGCTTTCTTT; CDR3 protein: CASSRPGGLAEAFF
clone size: once; J gene: TRBJ1-3; D gene: TRBD1; V gene: TRBV6-1; CDR3 DNA: TGTGCCAGCAGTGAAAGGGGGCCGACAGGAAACACCATATATTTT; CDR3 protein: CASSERGPTGNTIYF
clone size: few; J gene: TRBJ1-1; D gene: .; V gene: TRBV5-1; CDR3 DNA: TGCGCCAGCAGCTTTAGCAGGGTAATGGTTGGCACTGAAGCTTTCTTT; CDR3 protein: CASSFSRVMVGTEAFF
clone size: .; J gene: TRBJ1-5; D gene: .; V gene: TRBV27; CDR3 DNA: TGTGCCAGCAGTTTAAGACAGGGCAATCAGCCCCAGCATTTT; CDR3 protein: CASSLRQGNQPQHF
clone size: .; J gene: TRBJ2-7; D gene: .; V gene: TRBV20-1; CDR3 DNA: TGCAGTGCTAGAACCAGCTACGAGCAGTACTTC; CDR3 protein: CSARTSYEQYF
clone size: .; J gene: TRBJ2-7; D gene: TRBD2; V gene: TRBV5-5; CDR3 DNA: TGTGCCAGCAGCGGGCTAGCGGGGGGGTACTACGAGCAGTACTTC; CDR3 protein: CASSGLAGGYYEQYF
clone size: .; J gene: TRBJ2-2; D gene: .; V gene: TRBV9; CDR3 DNA: TGTGCCAGCAGCGCCGGGACTTCCAACACCGGGGAGCTGTTTTTT; CDR3 protein: CASSAGTSNTGELFF
clone size: .; J gene: TRBJ2-1; D gene: .; V gene: TRBV7-8; CDR3 DNA: TGTGCCAGCAGCTTAGGATCGAGCTCCTACAATGAGCAGTTCTTC; CDR3 protein: CASSLGSSSYNEQFF
clone size: .; J gene: TRBJ2-3; D gene: TRBD1; V gene: TRBV10-3; CDR3 DNA: TGTGCCATCACTCCCGACAGGGGCGAAGATACGCAGTATTTT; CDR3 protein: CAITPDRGEDTQYF
clone size: .; J gene: TRBJ2-3; D gene: .; V gene: TRBV5-6; CDR3 DNA: TGTGCCAGCAGCTTCAGAAGTCGCACAGATACGCAGTATTTT; CDR3 protein: CASSFRSRTDTQYF
clone size: .; J gene: TRBJ1-6; D gene: .; V gene: TRBV6-1; CDR3 DNA: TGTGCCAGCAGTGATGCCGACAGTCGGAATTCACCCCTCCACTTT; CDR3 protein: CASSDADSRNSPLHF
clone size: .; J gene: TRBJ1-6; D gene: TRBD1; V gene: TRBV27; CDR3 DNA: TGTGCCAGCAGTCCGTTGACAGGGAATTCACCCCTCCACTTT; CDR3 protein: CASSPLTGNSPLHF
clone size: .; J gene: TRBJ2-3; D gene: .; V gene: TRBV7-2; CDR3 DNA: TGTGCCAGCAGCTTAGCGAATCGGGACACAGATACGCAGTATTTT; CDR3 protein: CASSLANRDTDTQYF
clone size: few; J gene: TRBJ2-1; D gene: TRBD2; V gene: TRBV7-6; CDR3 DNA: TGTGCCAGCAGCTCTACTAGGGCTAGCGGGGGGTACAATGAGCAGTTCTTC; CDR3 protein: CASSSTRASGGYNEQFF
clone size: .; J gene: TRBJ1-1; D gene: .; V gene: TRBV9; CDR3 DNA: TGTGCCAGCAGCGTAGGTAAGGGAGCTGAAGCTTTCTTT; CDR3 protein: CASSVGKGAEAFF
clone size: .; J gene: TRBJ1-1; D gene: .; V gene: TRBV15; CDR3 DNA: TGTGCCACCAGCAGAGATGGACGGGGAAACACTGAAGCTTTCTTT; CDR3 protein: CATSRDGRGNTEAFF
clone size: .; J gene: TRBJ2-3; D gene: .; V gene: TRBV7-2; CDR3 DNA: TGTGCCAGCAGCTTAGCGGGACACACAGATACGCAGTATTTT; CDR3 protein: CASSLAGHTDTQYF
clone size: .; J gene: TRBJ1-2; D gene: .; V gene: TRBV6-5; CDR3 DNA: TGTGCCAGCAGTGGAGGGTTTGGCTACACCTTC; CDR3 protein: CASSGGFGYTF
clone size: .; J gene: TRBJ2-7; D gene: TRBD1; V gene: TRBV6-6; CDR3 DNA: TGTGCCATCGGAAATGGACAGGGCTTCGAGCAGTACTTC; CDR3 protein: CAIGNGQGFEQYF
clone size: .; J gene: TRBJ2-1; D gene: .; V gene: TRBV9; CDR3 DNA: TGTGCCAGCAGCGCAGACAGCCACAATGAGCAGTTCTTC; CDR3 protein: CASSADSHNEQFF
clone size: .; J gene: TRBJ2-3; D gene: TRBD1; V gene: TRBV5-1; CDR3 DNA: TGCGCCAGCAGCTCAAGGGGGCAGATAATCACAGATACGCAGTATTTT; CDR3 protein: CASSSRGQIITDTQYF
clone size: .; J gene: TRBJ1-6; D gene: .; V gene: TRBV7-2; CDR3 DNA: TGTGCCAGCAGCTGGGCGGGTCAAAATTCACCCCTCCACTTT; CDR3 protein: CASSWAGQNSPLHF
clone size: .; J gene: TRBJ2-7; D gene: TRBD1; V gene: TRBV5-1; CDR3 DNA: TGCGCCAGCAGCACGGCACGGGGACAGGGTGGCTCCTACGAGCAGTACTTC; CDR3 protein: CASSTARGQGGSYEQYF
clone size: .; J gene: TRBJ2-2; D gene: TRBD1; V gene: TRBV11-2; CDR3 DNA: TGTGCCAGCAGCTCGGGACAGGGGGCCGGGGAGCTGTTTTTT; CDR3 protein: CASSSGQGAGELFF
clone size: few; J gene: TRBJ2-5; D gene: TRBD2; V gene: TRBV5-5; CDR3 DNA: TGTGCCAGCAGCCGCGGGGGGGCGGAGGAGACCCAGTACTTC; CDR3 protein: CASSRGGAEETQYF
clone size: .; J gene: TRBJ1-5; D gene: TRBD1; V gene: TRBV6-1; CDR3 DNA: TGTGCCAGCAGCGTACAGGGGGTAAGTCAGCCCCAGCATTTT; CDR3 protein: CASSVQGVSQPQHF
clone size: .; J gene: TRBJ1-2; D gene: .; V gene: TRBV11-2; CDR3 DNA: TGTGCCAGCAGCTTAGCCGGGGGCTATGGCTACACCTTC; CDR3 protein: CASSLAGGYGYTF
clone size: few; J gene: TRBJ1-2; D gene: .; V gene: TRBV10-3; CDR3 DNA: TGTGCCATCAGTGAGTTCCCTTCCACTGGCAGGACTAACTATGGCTACACCTTC; CDR3 protein: CAISEFPSTGRTNYGYTF
clone size: few; J gene: TRBJ1-1; D gene: .; V gene: TRBV6-4; CDR3 DNA: TGTGCCAGCAGTGACTGGGAGGGCACTGAAGCTTTCTTT; CDR3 protein: CASSDWEGTEAFF
clone size: .; J gene: TRBJ1-5; D gene: .; V gene: TRBV12-5; CDR3 DNA: TGTGCTAGTGCCTTACAGGGTTACAGTCAGCCCCAGCATTTT; CDR3 protein: CASALQGYSQPQHF
clone size: .; J gene: TRBJ2-3; D gene: TRBD2; V gene: TRBV25-1; CDR3 DNA: TGTGCCAGCAGTGATTTACTAGCGGTGTGGTTAGGCACAGATACGCAGTATTTT; CDR3 protein: CASSDLLAVWLGTDTQYF
clone size: .; J gene: TRBJ2-3; D gene: TRBD2; V gene: TRBV5-1; CDR3 DNA: TGCGCCAGCAGCTTGGACTTAGCGGGGGGTCGGGGCACAGATACGCAGTATTTT; CDR3 protein: CASSLDLAGGRGTDTQYF
clone size: .; J gene: TRBJ2-5; D gene: .; V gene: TRBV9; CDR3 DNA: TGTGCCAGCAGCCCCCGGGGCCAAGAGACCCAGTACTTC; CDR3 protein: CASSPRGQETQYF
clone size: few; J gene: TRBJ2-7; D gene: .; V gene: TRBV7-9; CDR3 DNA: TGTGCCAGCAGCTTAGTGTCTACCTCCTACGAGCAGTACTTC; CDR3 protein: CASSLVSTSYEQYF
clone size: .; J gene: TRBJ1-5; D gene: .; V gene: TRBV19; CDR3 DNA: TGTGCCAGTAGTATAGTCGGCGGCTATAGCAATCAGCCCCAGCATTTT; CDR3 protein: CASSIVGGYSNQPQHF